This T cell receptor beta chain was captured in a study of T cell repertoires in cytomegalovirus infection. Unmatched junction bases numbered 9, after V lost 7 bases and J lost 1 base. The CDR3 is 16 residues long. TCRdb re-derived calls from the reads in MiXCR, one entry per CDR3 protein. Among hundreds of thousands of distinct CDR3 sequences, 35% to 45% were seen once, and the ten largest hold 2.8%. The sequenced material came from PBMCs. The TCR sequence derives from a human donor in good health (CMV status not recorded). Some clones in this sample may be carry-over from other donors' samples. This chain uses TRBV12-3 or TRBV12-4 with TRBJ2-3; TRBD2 aligns across 9 bases. The CDR3 spells CASNRGAGGRTDTQYF. The CDR3 nucleotides are TGTGCCAGCAACCGTGGGGCGGGGGGGCGCACAGATACGCAGTATTTT.